Below, 28 T cell receptor beta chains from the same sample are listed, as sequenced in a study of cytomegalovirus exposure and HLA in healthy donors (dated by TCRdb to between 2016 and 2019). Library creation used the immunoSEQ multiplex PCR assay. A mixture of 60 forward primers for TCR Vbeta segments and 13 reverse primers for TCR Jbeta segments was used in the multiplex PCR. The source is immuneACCESS, and TCRdb retained only in-frame sequences with V and J called. Part of the clones is not carried over; for the studies checked, unresolved V genes explain less than half of this, and the remainder is unexplained. Within this sample are under 200,000 clones, with around three quarters of them counted one time only. The ten top clones hold under 4% of the sample. Specimen: PBMCs. All receptors derive from a woman between 35 and 50 years old in good health and CMV-seronegative.

This clone was recorded a few times. The chain carries TRBV9 and TRBJ2-1, with TRBD2 matching 12 bases. Looked up from germline, CDR1 is SGDLS and CDR2 is YYNGEE. The CDR3 contains 16 residues. Trimming cost V 4 bases and J 5 bases; bases outside gene matches: 7. The chain's CDR3 is CASSSPSGGVNNEQFF. As DNA, the CDR3 is TGTGCCAGCAGCTCGCCTAGCGGGGGGGTGAACAATGAGCAGTTCTTC.

This clone was counted only a few times. The chain employs TRBV5-6 and TRBJ2-7; possibly TRBD1 for D (5 bases). The CDR3 totals 13 residues. Germline V gives CDR1 SGHDT, CDR2 YYEEEE. Trimming cost V 2 bases and J 0 bases, with 6 bases left between them. In nucleotides, the CDR3 is TGTGCCAGCAGCTTAGGGGTCTCCTACGAGCAGTACTTC. Translating gives CASSLGVSYEQYF.

This chain links TRBV2 with TRBJ1-2; 9 nucleotides agree with TRBD1. The V gene end was trimmed by 3 bases and the J gene end by 6 bases; junction bases not matched to a gene: 8. The CDR3 covers 15 residues. Per germline, CDR1 SNHLY and CDR2 FYNNEI. CDR3 sequence reads: CASSDTWTGEDGYTF. The CDR3 DNA sequence: TGTGCCAGCAGTGACACGTGGACAGGGGAGGATGGCTACACCTTC.

The genes are TRBV19 and TRBJ2-1, with 7 bases aligning to TRBD2. J gave up 2 bases and V 6 bases, and 7 bases lay outside the gene matches. This CDR3 is built from 15 residues. Germline lookup yields CDR1 LNHDA and CDR2 SQIVND (reference sequence). The CDR3: CASRRTGTTYNEQFF. CDR3 in DNA: TGTGCCAGTAGACGCACCGGGACTACCTACAATGAGCAGTTCTTC.

The chain employs TRBV7-9 and TRBJ1-4, with a possible D match to TRBD1 (5 bases). The CDR3 has 13 amino acids. Looked up from germline, CDR1 is SEHNR and CDR2 is FQNEAQ (reference sequence). The V gene lost 5 bases and the J gene lost 5 bases, with 9 bases spanning the gap. The CDR3 DNA reads as TGTGCCAGCAGCCCTGGGGCAAATGAAAAACTGTTTTTT. Its translation: CASSPGANEKLFF.

The V call is TRBV9, the J call TRBJ1-6, with no clear D. Per the germline V gene, CDR1 is SGDLS and CDR2 is YYNGEE. CDR3 length: 13 amino acids. The ends were cut back, 4 bases at V and 5 bases at J, with 7 bases in the middle. CDR3 DNA: TGTGCCAGCAGCATTCAGGATAATTCACCCCTCCACTTT. This translates into CASSIQDNSPLHF.

The chain joins TRBV5-6 to TRBJ2-5, with D perhaps matching TRBD2 (6 bases). V was clipped by 2 bases and J by 5 bases, with 25 bases between them. Germline CDR1 and CDR2: SGHDT and YYEEEE. This CDR3 comprises 18 residues. CDR3 nucleotide sequence: TGTGCCAGCAGCTTCGGATTATTGGGGCTAGCGTCCCTTGAGACCCAGTACTTC. This sequence encodes CASSFGLLGLASLETQYF.

The chain couples TRBV6-6 to TRBJ2-7; D gene ambiguous. CDR1 is MNHNY, CDR2 SVGAGI, per germline (reference sequence). The CDR3 covers 14 residues. Trimming took off 0 bases at V and 1 base at J, with 7 bases between the two ends. CDR3 DNA sequence: TGTGCCAGCAGTTACTCGAGCGCATCCTACGAGCAGTACTTC. Translating gives CASSYSSASYEQYF.

The chain has TRBV12-5 and TRBJ2-1, with no clear D. Germline CDR1 reads LGHNT; CDR2 reads FRNRAP. The CDR3 sequence is 13 residues long. V dropped 4 bases and J dropped 8 bases, with 12 bases sitting between them. The CDR3 protein is CASGSGRFDEQFF. The CDR3 DNA sequence: TGTGCTAGTGGTTCAGGAAGGTTCGATGAGCAGTTCTTC.

The rearrangement uses TRBV9 and TRBJ2-3, with TRBD2 matching over 9 bases. Germline values: CDR1 SGDLS, CDR2 YYNGEE. There are 16 residues in the CDR3. After removal of 6 bases from V and 5 bases from J, the junction contained 13 bases not matched to a gene. CDR3 residues: CASTPRAGGPGDTQYF. CDR3 coding DNA: TGTGCCAGCACCCCCCGGGCGGGGGGGCCGGGAGATACGCAGTATTTT. Variable domain in full (rest from reference TRBV9 and TRBJ2-3): DSGVTQTPKHLITATGQRVTLRCSPRSGDLSVYWYQQSLDQGLQFLIQYYNGEERAKGNILERFSAQQFPDLHSELNLSSLELGDSALYFCASTPRAGGPGDTQYFGPGTRLTVL.

This clone was counted a few times. This chain links TRBV7-2 with TRBJ2-5, with D possibly being TRBD1 (6 bases). Germline lookup yields CDR1 SGHTA and CDR2 FQGNSA. This CDR3 contains 13 residues. Trimming shortened V by 2 bases and J by 3 bases, and 7 bases separated the two germline ends. The CDR3 nucleotides read TGTGCCAGCAGCTTAAGGGGGAAAGAGACCCAGTACTTC. Protein product: CASSLRGKETQYF. Full variable domain (missing parts from reference TRBV7-2 and TRBJ2-5): GAGVSQSPSNKVTEKGKDVELRCDPISGHTALYWYRQSLGQGLEFLIYFQGNSAPDKSGLPSDRFSAERTGGSVSTLTIQRTQQEDSAVYLCASSLRGKETQYFGPGTRLLVL.

This sequence joins TRBV5-1 and TRBJ2-3; 11 bases align to TRBD2. The CDR3 consists of 15 residues. The germline gives CDR1 SGHRS, CDR2 YFSETQ. V gave up 0 bases and J gave up 4 bases; unmatched junction bases: 1. CDR3 sequence (DNA): TGCGCCAGCAGCTTGGGTAGCGGGGGGGCAGATACGCAGTATTTT. Translated: CASSLGSGGADTQYF. Using reference TRBV5-1 and TRBJ2-3 for the parts outside the CDR3, the full variable domain is KAGVTQTPRYLIKTRGQQVTLSCSPISGHRSVSWYQQTPGQGLQFLFEYFSETQRNKGNFPGRFSGRQFSNSRSEMNVSTLELGDSALYLCASSLGSGGADTQYFGPGTRLTVL.

The count of this clone is one. V and J are TRBV12-1 and TRBJ2-5; no check of the table's D call, TRBD1, against the DNA was made. TRBV12-1 is a documented pseudogene. The CDR3 is 13 residues long. The CDR3 DNA follows: TGTGCTAACCCCCCAGGGGCCCTGGAGACCCAGTACTTC. Translation gives CANPPGALETQYF.

The CDR3 nucleotides are TGTGCCAGCGAGGGCCCGAGTACGGACACTGAAGCTTTCTTT. It encodes CASEGPSTDTEAFF. The V call is TRBV2, the J call TRBJ1-1; no clear D gene. The length of the CDR3 is 14 residues. V was shortened by 8 bases and J by 3 bases, with 16 bases between the two germline ends. CDR1 and CDR2 from the germline V gene are SNHLY and FYNNEI.

The chain joins TRBV6-5 to TRBJ1-3, with 10 bases fitting TRBD1. The CDR3 contains 15 residues. Germline V CDR1 and CDR2: MNHEY, SVGAGI. The V segment lost 6 bases and the J segment 2 bases; nucleotides outside the gene matches: 4. CDR3 sequence: CASRDRGRTGNTIYF. CDR3 in DNA: TGTGCCAGCAGAGACAGGGGGCGGACTGGAAACACCATATATTTT.

This clone was picked up one time. V gene TRBV19 combines with J gene TRBJ1-2, with 9 bases aligning to TRBD1. Germline values: CDR1 LNHDA, CDR2 SQIVND (reference sequence). The CDR3 covers 15 residues. Trimming cost V 5 bases and J 3 bases; bases outside gene matches: 7. CDR3 residues: CASSVIQGADYGYTF. The CDR3 nucleotides are TGTGCCAGTAGTGTCATACAGGGGGCTGACTATGGCTACACCTTC.

The chain has TRBV4-2 and TRBJ2-3; TRBD2 matches at 8 bases. Per germline, CDR1 LGHNA and CDR2 YNFKEQ. The CDR3 sequence is 16 residues long. V trimming: 0 bases; J trimming: 5 bases; junction bases outside the gene matches: 7. The DNA for the CDR3 is TGTGCCAGCAGCCAAGATCGGAGCGGGGGCGGAGATACGCAGTATTTT. Protein sequence: CASSQDRSGGGDTQYF.

This chain links TRBV6-1 with TRBJ2-3, with D tentatively TRBD2 (6 bases). V was shortened by 6 bases and J by 2 bases, with 15 bases between the two germline ends. The germline V gene has CDR1 MNHNS and CDR2 SASEGT. The CDR3 is 15 amino acids. This chain's CDR3 is CASRLGTPFTDTQYF. The CDR3 DNA is TGTGCCAGCAGGCTAGGGACTCCCTTCACAGATACGCAGTATTTT.

This clone was seen a few times. The rearrangement uses TRBV27 and TRBJ1-1; possible D gene TRBD1, 6 bases. V was clipped by 2 bases and J by 3 bases, with 13 bases between them. Per germline, CDR1 MNHEY and CDR2 SMNVEV (reference sequence). This CDR3 region has 15 residues. The CDR3 DNA follows: TGTGCCAGCAGTTTAACTTCAGGGGTTGACACTGAAGCTTTCTTT. Translating gives CASSLTSGVDTEAFF.

In its sample, this clone was seen once. This chain links TRBV2 with TRBJ2-1, with TRBD2 identical over 10 bases. V was pared by 7 bases and J by 4 bases, with 13 bases of the junction left unmatched. This CDR3 spans 17 amino acids. CDR1 is SNHLY and CDR2 is FYNNEI in the germline V gene. The CDR3 DNA is TGTGCCAGCACCAACCTAGGGTCTAGCGGGGGTTACAATGAGCAGTTCTTC. Translating gives CASTNLGSSGGYNEQFF.

This clone has just one count. In DNA, the CDR3 is TGTGCCAGCATAACGGGGGGGCAGGGAGATACGCAGTATTTT. Protein: CASITGGQGDTQYF. The chain couples TRBV6-1 to TRBJ2-3, with TRBD2 matching 8 bases. CDR3 length: 14 amino acids. CDR1 MNHNS and CDR2 SASEGT come from the germline V gene. J was trimmed by 5 bases and V by 7 bases; bases with no gene match: 8.

The chain employs TRBV6-1 and TRBJ1-5, with TRBD1 identical over 8 bases. V was clipped by 5 bases and J by 3 bases; unmatched bases: 6. Germline lookup yields CDR1 MNHNS and CDR2 SASEGT. The CDR3 spans 15 residues. CDR3 in amino acids: CASSRTGGLNQPQHF. The CDR3 DNA reads TGTGCCAGCAGTCGAACAGGGGGACTCAATCAGCCCCAGCATTTT.

In DNA, the CDR3 is TGTGCCAGCAGCGTATTAGGCCAGGGGTTCGACGAGCAGTACTTC. Protein sequence: CASSVLGQGFDEQYF. The chain has TRBV9 and TRBJ2-7, with D perhaps TRBD1 (6 bases). The CDR3 has 15 amino acids. Trimming cost V 1 base and J 5 bases, with 16 bases left between them. Germline V gene data show CDR1 as SGDLS and CDR2 as YYNGEE.

This clone appeared once. The chain employs TRBV14 and TRBJ1-3; D gene ambiguous. The CDR3 consists of 15 residues. Trimming stripped 3 bases from V and 0 bases from J, with 9 bases between. Per germline, CDR1 SGHDN and CDR2 FVKESK. This CDR3 reads CASSQMSGSGNTIYF. The CDR3, as DNA: TGTGCCAGCAGCCAGATGTCAGGCTCTGGAAACACCATATATTTT. Based on the CDR3 plus reference TRBV14 and TRBJ1-3, the full variable domain is EAGVTQFPSHSVIEKGQTVTLRCDPISGHDNLYWYRRVMGKEIKFLLHFVKESKQDESGMPNNRFLAERTGGTYSTLKVQPAELEDSGVYFCASSQMSGSGNTIYFGEGSWLTVV.

The chain combines TRBV27 with TRBJ2-1; 10 bases agree with TRBD2. Germline CDR1 reads MNHEY; CDR2 reads SMNVEV (reference sequence). Trimming at V came to 4 bases and at J to 4 bases, leaving 4 bases not matched to a gene. This CDR3 has 15 amino acids. This chain's CDR3 is CASSSPSGGYNEQFF. DNA for the CDR3: TGTGCCAGCAGTTCGCCTAGCGGGGGTTACAATGAGCAGTTCTTC.

In its sample, this clone was seen a few times. The chain combines TRBV14 with TRBJ1-4, with D unresolved. V gave up 0 bases and J gave up 13 bases, with 12 bases separating them. Germline assignment: CDR1 SGHDN and CDR2 FVKESK. The CDR3 contains 13 residues. DNA of the CDR3: TGTGCCAGCAGCCAAGACCATACTCGGGGACTGTTTTTT. This translates into CASSQDHTRGLFF.

The chain joins TRBV11-2 to TRBJ2-1; TRBD2 matches 10 bases. The CDR3 covers 15 residues. The junction had 9 bases not matched to a gene; V was cut back by 6 bases and J by 7 bases. Germline V gives CDR1 SGHAT, CDR2 FQNNGV. The CDR3 protein is CASSSAGGFLNEQFF. Written as DNA, the CDR3 is TGTGCCAGCAGTTCAGCGGGGGGGTTTCTGAATGAGCAGTTCTTC.

The chain carries TRBV5-1 and TRBJ1-2, with 7 nucleotides matching TRBD1. CDR1 SGHRS and CDR2 YFSETQ come from the germline V gene. CDR3 length: 15 amino acids. V dropped 4 bases and J dropped 4; count of bases not matched to a gene: 10. CDR3 nucleotides: TGCGCCAGCAGCGCCAAAGAGACAGGGTCCTATGGCTACACCTTC. Residues: CASSAKETGSYGYTF.